This T cell receptor beta chain is from a study of metastatic and nonmetastatic thyroid tumors. TCRdb reanalyzed the PCR reads via MiXCR. The repertoire consists of about 19,000 clones, with around 30% occurring once and the leading ten covering 10%. Every patient underwent thyroid surgery untreated. By frequency in the sample, this clone is medium-sized (0.01 to 0.1%). The germline gives CDR1 LGHNA, CDR2 YNFKEQ. The CDR3 is made up of 15 amino acids. Trimming removed 0 bases at V and 12 bases at J, with 18 bases between. Material: tumor tissue. The V call is TRBV4-2, the J call TRBJ2-1; the D gene could be TRBD1 or TRBD2 (5 bases each). This receptor was obtained from a female donor with papillary thyroid cancer or a benign thyroid nodule (not recorded which). Some clones in this sample may be carry-over from other donors' samples. CDR3 nucleotides: TGTGCCAGCAGCCAAGAATCCGGGGCTAGGTCACTGCAGTTCTTC. Its translation is CASSQESGARSLQFF.